The next 2 T cell receptor beta chains were all read from a single sample in a study of control samples from healthy donors and cancer patients. Produced via immunoSEQ multiplex PCR; TCRdb's table is partial and in-frame only. This sample has 50,000 to 75,000 clones, with over 75% found just once. The sequenced sample was blood. The receptors were sampled from a man aged 40-50 years in good health.

J is TRBJ1-2 and V is TRBV6-5; no reliable D call. Germline CDR1 is MNHEY and CDR2 is SVGAGI. Trimming cost V 0 bases and J 0 bases, with 2 bases left between them. The CDR3 length is 13 residues. The CDR3 is CASSYSTNYGYTF. In DNA, the CDR3 is TGTGCCAGCAGTTACTCCACTAACTATGGCTACACCTTC.

The rearrangement joins TRBV11-3 to TRBJ1-1; D gene unclear. This CDR3 comprises 14 residues. Germline CDR1 SGHNT, CDR2 YENEEA. The germline V and J ends were trimmed by 1 base and 6 bases, with 12 bases remaining between them. For the CDR3, the DNA is TGTGCCAGCAGCTTAGTCTCCTCTGGAGCTGAAGCTTTCTTT. It specifies CASSLVSSGAEAFF.